This T cell receptor (beta chain) stems from a study of cytomegalovirus exposure and HLA in healthy donors. Overall study context: One earlier analysis, a look at roughly 170 million T cells, found about 110 million unique TCR beta sequences. Study-level points and caveats: A later analysis reportedly found that, within productive TCRs, an Asian-associated ancestry cluster had fewer N-insertions than the mean observed across the roughly 630 donors.

Notes on this clone: Antigen specificity is unknown.

Germline CDR1 MDHEN, CDR2 SYDVKM. V lost 2 bases, J lost 3 bases, and 14 bases stayed unmatched. The CDR3 totals 19 residues. The PCR had 60 Vbeta and 13 Jbeta primers. Some clones are missing from TCRdb's copy, which holds only in-frame ones; the method was immunoSEQ multiplex PCR. The sample gives roughly 150,000 clones, roughly 80% of which show up once; 1.2% is in the top ten. At the time of sampling, donors were nominally healthy, though unrecorded immune exposures were likely. This TCR came from a female donor in good health and CMV-seronegative. V gene TRBV28 combines with J gene TRBJ1-1; 11 nucleotides line up with TRBD1. The sequenced material came from PBMCs. The CDR3 region is CASSLRGQGGIRGDTEAFF. The CDR3 region has the DNA TGTGCCAGCAGTTTACGGGGACAGGGGGGCATTAGAGGGGACACTGAAGCTTTCTTT.